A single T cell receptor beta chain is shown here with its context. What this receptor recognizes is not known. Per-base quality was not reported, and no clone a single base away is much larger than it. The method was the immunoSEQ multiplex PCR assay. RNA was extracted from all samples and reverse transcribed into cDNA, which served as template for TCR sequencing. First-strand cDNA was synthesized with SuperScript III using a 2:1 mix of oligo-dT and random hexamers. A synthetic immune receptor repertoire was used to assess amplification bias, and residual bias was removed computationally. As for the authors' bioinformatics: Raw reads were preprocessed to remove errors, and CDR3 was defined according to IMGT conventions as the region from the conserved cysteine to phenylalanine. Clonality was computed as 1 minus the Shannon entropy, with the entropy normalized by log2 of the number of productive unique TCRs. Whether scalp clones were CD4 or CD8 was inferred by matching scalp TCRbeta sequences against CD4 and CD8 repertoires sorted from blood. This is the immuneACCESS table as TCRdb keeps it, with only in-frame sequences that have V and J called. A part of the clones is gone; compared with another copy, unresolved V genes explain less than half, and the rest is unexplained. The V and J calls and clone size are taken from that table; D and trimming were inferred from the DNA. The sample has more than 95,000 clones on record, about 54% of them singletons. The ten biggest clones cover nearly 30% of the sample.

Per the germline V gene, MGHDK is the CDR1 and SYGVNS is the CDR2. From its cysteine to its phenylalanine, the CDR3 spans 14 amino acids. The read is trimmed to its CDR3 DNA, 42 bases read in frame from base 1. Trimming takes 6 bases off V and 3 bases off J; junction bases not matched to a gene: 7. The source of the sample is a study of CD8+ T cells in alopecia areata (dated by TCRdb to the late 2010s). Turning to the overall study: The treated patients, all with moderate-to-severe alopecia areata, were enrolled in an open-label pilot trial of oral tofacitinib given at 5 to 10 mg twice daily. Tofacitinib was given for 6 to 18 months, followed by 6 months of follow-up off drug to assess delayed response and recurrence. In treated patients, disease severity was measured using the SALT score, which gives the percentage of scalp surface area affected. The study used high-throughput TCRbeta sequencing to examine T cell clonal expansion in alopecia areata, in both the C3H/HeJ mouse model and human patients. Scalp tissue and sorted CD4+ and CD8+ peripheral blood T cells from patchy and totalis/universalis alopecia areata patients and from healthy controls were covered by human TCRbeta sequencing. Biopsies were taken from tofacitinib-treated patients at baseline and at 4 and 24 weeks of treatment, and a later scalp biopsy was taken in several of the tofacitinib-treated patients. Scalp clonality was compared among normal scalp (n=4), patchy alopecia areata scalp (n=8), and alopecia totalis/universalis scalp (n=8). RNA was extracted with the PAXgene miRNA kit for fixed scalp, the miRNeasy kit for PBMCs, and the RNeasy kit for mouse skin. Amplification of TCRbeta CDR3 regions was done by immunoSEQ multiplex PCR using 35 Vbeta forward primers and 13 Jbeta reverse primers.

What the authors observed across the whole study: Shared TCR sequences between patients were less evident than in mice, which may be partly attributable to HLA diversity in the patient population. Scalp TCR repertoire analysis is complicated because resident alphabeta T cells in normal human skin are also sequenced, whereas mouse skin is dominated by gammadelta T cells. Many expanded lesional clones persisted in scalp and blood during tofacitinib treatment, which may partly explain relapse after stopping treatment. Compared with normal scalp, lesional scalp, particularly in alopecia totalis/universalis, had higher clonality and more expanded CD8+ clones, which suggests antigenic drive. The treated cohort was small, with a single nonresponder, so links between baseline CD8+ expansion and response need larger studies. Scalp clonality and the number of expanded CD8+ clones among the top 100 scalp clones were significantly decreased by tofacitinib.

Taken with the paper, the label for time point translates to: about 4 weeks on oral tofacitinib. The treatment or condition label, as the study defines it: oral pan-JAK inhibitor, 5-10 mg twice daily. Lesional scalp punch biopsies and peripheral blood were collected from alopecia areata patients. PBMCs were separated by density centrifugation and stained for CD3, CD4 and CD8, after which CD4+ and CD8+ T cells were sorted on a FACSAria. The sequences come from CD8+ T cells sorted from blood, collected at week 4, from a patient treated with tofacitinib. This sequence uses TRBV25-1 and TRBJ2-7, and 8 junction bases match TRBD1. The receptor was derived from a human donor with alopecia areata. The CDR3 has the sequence CASSPGQGSYEQYF. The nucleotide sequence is TGTGCCAGCAGCCCCGGACAGGGCAGCTACGAGCAGTACTTC.